These 13 T cell receptor beta chains were all obtained from the same sample, sequenced in a study of blood T cell repertoires in COVID-19. This table comes from immunoSEQ multiplex PCR, and its TCRdb copy is limited to in-frame clones, with some not included. The top ten clones hold less than 3.5% of a sample with about 310,000 clones, roughly 90% of them seen once. Source material: peripheral blood. Receptor source: a woman between 25 and 40 years old with COVID-19, enrolled during active disease.

J is TRBJ2-4 and V is TRBV30; weak D call: TRBD1 (5 bases). The CDR3 spans 12 residues. Germline V gene lookup returns CDR1 GTSNPN and CDR2 SVGIG (reference sequence). V dropped 8 bases and J dropped 0 bases, with 8 bases sitting between them. DNA of the CDR3: TGTGCCGGCAGGGAAGCCAAAAACATTCAGTACTTC. As protein: CAGREAKNIQYF.

V and J are TRBV28 and TRBJ1-1; D is uncertain. The CDR3 extends over 15 amino acids. Trimming stripped 5 bases from V and 3 bases from J, with 16 bases between. Germline V gene data show CDR1 as MDHEN and CDR2 as SYDVKM. DNA of the CDR3: TGTGCCAGCAGTCCGGCCTCTTTGAGGGACACTGAAGCTTTCTTT. This translates into CASSPASLRDTEAFF.

The table lists this clone with a count of one. For the CDR3, the DNA is TGCGCCAGCAGCTTGGAGGGTAGCGGGAGTAACGAGCAGTACTTC. Its translation is CASSLEGSGSNEQYF. The chain carries TRBV5-1 and TRBJ2-7; 9 bases fit TRBD2. V was pared by 0 bases and J by 5 bases, with 6 bases of the junction left unmatched. CDR1 and CDR2 from the germline V gene are SGHRS and YFSETQ. This CDR3 has 15 residues.

The V gene is TRBV29-1, the J gene TRBJ2-3, with 8 bases lining up with TRBD2. Germline lookup yields CDR1 SQVTM and CDR2 ANQGSEA. After removal of 4 bases from V and 2 bases from J, the junction contained 5 bases not matched to a gene. There are 14 residues in the CDR3. CDR3: CSVVETSDTDTQYF. CDR3 nucleotides: TGCAGCGTTGTGGAGACTAGCGACACAGATACGCAGTATTTT.

V is TRBV28 and J is TRBJ2-7; TRBD2 agrees at 11 bases. J gave up 4 bases and V 4 bases, and 6 bases lay outside the gene matches. The CDR3 extends over 15 amino acids. The germline gives CDR1 MDHEN, CDR2 SYDVKM. For the CDR3, the DNA is TGTGCCAGCAGTTCCGGGACTAGCGGATATTACGAGCAGTACTTC. Protein: CASSSGTSGYYEQYF.

V gene TRBV9 combines with J gene TRBJ1-4; 7 nucleotides agree with TRBD1. CDR3 size: 14 residues. The germline CDR1 and CDR2 sequences are SGDLS and YYNGEE. With 4 bases clipped from V and 8 bases from J, the junction kept 8 bases outside the gene matches. The CDR3 is CASSPRGEGEKLFF. The CDR3 nucleotides read TGTGCCAGCAGCCCCAGGGGGGAAGGGGAAAAACTGTTTTTT. Based on the CDR3 plus reference TRBV9 and TRBJ1-4, the full variable domain is DSGVTQTPKHLITATGQRVTLRCSPRSGDLSVYWYQQSLDQGLQFLIQYYNGEERAKGNILERFSAQQFPDLHSELNLSSLELGDSALYFCASSPRGEGEKLFFGSGTQLSVL.

This rearrangement joins TRBV5-4 to TRBJ2-1; 11 bases are shared with TRBD2. This CDR3 spans 16 amino acids. The junction had 2 bases not matched to a gene; V was cut back by 0 bases and J by 3 bases. The germline V gene encodes CDR1 SGHNT and CDR2 YYREEE (reference sequence). CDR3 nucleotide sequence: TGTGCCAGCAGCTTGGGTAGCGGGAGGGTCTACAATGAGCAGTTCTTC. Translated: CASSLGSGRVYNEQFF.

This rearrangement joins TRBV19 to TRBJ2-1; D might be TRBD2 (5 bases). The length of the CDR3 is 16 residues. Trimming stripped 3 bases from V and 0 bases from J, with 12 bases between. CDR1 and CDR2 (germline): LNHDA, SQIVND (reference sequence). This chain's CDR3 is CASSIRGLDSYNEQFF. In DNA, the CDR3 is TGTGCCAGTAGTATCCGAGGGCTAGACTCCTACAATGAGCAGTTCTTC. Variable domain in full (rest from reference TRBV19 and TRBJ2-1): DGGITQSPKYLFRKEGQNVTLSCEQNLNHDAMYWYRQDPGQGLRLIYYSQIVNDFQKGDIAEGYSVSREKKESFPLTVTSAQKNPTAFYLCASSIRGLDSYNEQFFGPGTRLTVL.

This rearrangement joins TRBV5-1 to TRBJ1-1, with no clear D. CDR1 and CDR2 from the germline V gene are SGHRS and YFSETQ. The length of the CDR3 is 14 residues. V lost 0 bases and J lost 0, with 6 bases in between. CDR3 in DNA: TGCGCCAGCAGCTTGGACAACCTGAACACTGAAGCTTTCTTT. It translates to CASSLDNLNTEAFF.

V gene TRBV5-1 combines with J gene TRBJ2-3, with a weak D call TRBD2 (5 bases). The CDR3 is made up of 14 amino acids. Germline V lookup: CDR1 SGHRS, CDR2 YFSETQ. Trimming removed 8 bases at V and 2 bases at J, with 15 bases between. The CDR3 sequence is CASQKLEDTDTQYF. In DNA form, the CDR3 reads TGCGCCAGTCAAAAACTGGAGGACACAGATACGCAGTATTTT.

This chain connects TRBV27 to TRBJ1-1; possibly TRBD1 for D (6 bases). The length of the CDR3 is 14 residues. The V gene lost 4 bases and the J gene lost 7 bases, with 16 bases spanning the gap. Per germline, CDR1 MNHEY and CDR2 SMNVEV (reference sequence). The CDR3 nucleotides are TGTGCCAGCAGTTCACCAGGGGCATTGGGTGAAGCTTTCTTT. Residues: CASSSPGALGEAFF.

The gene calls are TRBV4-1 and TRBJ1-5, with a tentative D call TRBD1 (6 bases). This CDR3 contains 16 residues. Germline V gene lookup returns CDR1 MGHRA and CDR2 YSYEKL. With 4 bases removed from V and 2 bases from J, the gap between germline ends came to 15 bases. CDR3 region: CASSRETGSGNQPQHF. CDR3 nucleotides: TGCGCCAGCAGCCGAGAGACAGGATCGGGCAATCAGCCCCAGCATTTT.

The chain recombines TRBV19 with TRBJ2-3, with 9 bases matching TRBD2. CDR1 is LNHDA, CDR2 SQIVND, per germline (reference sequence). This CDR3 has 14 amino acids. V trimming: 4 bases; J trimming: 4 bases; junction bases outside the gene matches: 3. CDR3 amino acids: CASSRREGADTQYF. Written as DNA, the CDR3 is TGTGCCAGTAGTAGGCGGGAGGGCGCAGATACGCAGTATTTT.